The rows below give T cell receptor beta chains drawn from one sample of a study of shared clonotypes between healthy human individuals. Assay: immunoSEQ multiplex PCR; the TCRdb copy retains only in-frame clones and omits some. The sample contains 500,000 or so clones, approximately 95% of which appear only once. Sequenced: naive CD4+ T cells sorted from blood. The receptor source for this set is a woman aged 25 to 39 in good health. Both conserved end residues are part of each CDR3. Fields, in order: J gene, V gene, D gene, clone size, CDR3 protein, CDR3 DNA. A D gene is named only where the DNA matches it firmly. Only some rows state a clone size, as once, few, many or a class for expanded clones.

TRBJ2-7 TRBV28 TRBD2 . CASRLPGTTEQYF TGTGCCAGCAGGCTTCCCGGGACTACCGAGCAGTACTTC
TRBJ2-3 TRBV6-5 . . CASSLASSTDTQYF TGTGCCAGCAGTCTAGCGTCTAGCACAGATACGCAGTATTTT
TRBJ2-5 TRBV5-1 . . CASSPNQETQYF TGCGCCAGCAGCCCCAACCAAGAGACCCAGTACTTC
TRBJ2-7 TRBV5-1 . . CASSLSGGTPLGNSYEQYF TGCGCCAGCAGCTTGTCCGGCGGGACCCCCCTAGGGAACTCCTACGAGCAGTACTTC
TRBJ2-4 TRBV10-3 . . CAISESRVGSNIQYF TGTGCCATCAGTGAGTCGAGGGTCGGTTCAAACATTCAGTACTTC
TRBJ2-3 TRBV10-3 TRBD2 . CATGTSGGDTQYF TGTGCCACCGGGACTAGCGGGGGAGATACGCAGTATTTT
TRBJ2-3 TRBV5-8 TRBD1 . CASSTGQGAYTQYF TGTGCCAGCAGCACGGGACAGGGGGCTTATACGCAGTATTTT
TRBJ2-1 TRBV27 TRBD2 . CASSGGTSGIYNEQFF TGTGCCAGCAGTGGAGGGACTAGCGGGATCTACAATGAGCAGTTCTTC
TRBJ2-1 TRBV25-1 . once CASTGSPSNEQFF TGTGCCAGCACCGGCAGCCCCAGCAATGAGCAGTTCTTC
TRBJ2-3 TRBV5-4 TRBD2 . CASSLTSGIVSDTQYF TGTGCCAGCAGCTTGACTAGCGGGATAGTGAGCGATACGCAGTATTTT
TRBJ2-5 TRBV27 . . CASTPHGGAETQYF TGTGCCAGCACGCCCCACGGGGGTGCGGAGACCCAGTACTTC
TRBJ1-3 TRBV18 . . CASRSAGFSGNTIYF TGTGCCAGCCGGTCGGCGGGGTTCTCTGGAAACACCATATATTTT
TRBJ2-5 TRBV5-6 . . CASSLAADRVFQETQYF TGTGCCAGCAGCTTGGCAGCGGACAGAGTTTTTCAAGAGACCCAGTACTTC
TRBJ2-3 TRBV18 . . CASSLSTYGGTDTQYF TGTGCCAGCTCCCTTTCGACATATGGGGGCACAGATACGCAGTATTTT
TRBJ1-2 TRBV2 . few CASISGNYGYTF TGTGCCAGCATTTCAGGGAACTATGGCTACACCTTC
TRBJ1-2 TRBV30 . . CAWRRPGSVGYTF TGTGCCTGGAGACGGCCTGGATCGGTTGGCTACACCTTC
TRBJ2-7 TRBV5-1 TRBD2 . CASSRDYYEQYF TGCGCCAGCAGCAGGGACTACTACGAGCAGTACTTC
TRBJ2-1 TRBV21-1 . . CASTPGPYNEQFF TGTGCCAGCACCCCGGGCCCGTACAATGAGCAGTTCTTC
TRBJ2-2 TRBV15 TRBD2 . CATSMGLAVTGELFF TGTGCCACCAGCATGGGACTAGCGGTCACCGGGGAGCTGTTTTTT
TRBJ1-2 TRBV19 TRBD1 . CASIPTARQGGGYGYTF TGTGCCAGTATTCCAACGGCGCGACAGGGGGGTGGCTATGGCTACACCTTC
TRBJ2-7 TRBV18 . . CASSPPGLLSSYEQYF TGTGCCAGCTCACCACCAGGACTCCTAAGCTCCTACGAGCAGTACTTC
TRBJ1-1 TRBV28 TRBD1 . CASSLTWDRNTEAFF TGTGCCAGCAGTCTAACTTGGGACAGAAACACTGAAGCTTTCTTT
TRBJ2-1 TRBV28 TRBD1 . CASSLGGTANYEQFF TGTGCCAGCAGTTTAGGTGGGACAGCGAATTATGAGCAGTTCTTC